The 9 T cell receptor beta chains presented below share a single source sample, sequenced in a study of identical twins' blood T cells (dated by TCRdb to the early 2010s). The method behind the library was 5' RACE. Sequencing instrument: Illumina Genome Analyzer IIx. TCRdb trimmed public reads at Q25 via fastp, called clones via MiXCR and kept in-frame beta chains. Every entry covers one CDR3 protein and lists the most common genes and DNA from its rows. A total of hundreds of thousands of distinct CDR3 sequences appear in this sample, about 28% of them only once. The ten largest clones take up roughly 5.5% of the sample. The sample was PBMCs. Receptors originate from a woman aged 18-49 years in good health.

J is TRBJ1-1 and V is TRBV12-5; D not resolved. V was shortened by 10 bases and J by 1 base, with 13 bases between the two germline ends. This CDR3 is built from 13 residues. Germline CDR1 reads LGHNT; CDR2 reads FRNRAP. CDR3 nucleotide sequence: TGTGCTAATGCCCTGGGAGCGAACACTGAAGCTTTCTTT. It is translated as CANALGANTEAFF.

The chain carries TRBV7-9 and TRBJ2-7; no clear D. The germline V gene has CDR1 SEHNR and CDR2 FQNEAQ (reference sequence). The CDR3 has 14 amino acids. Trimming left V 7 bases short and J 3 bases short, with 16 bases between. CDR3 coding DNA: TGTGCCAGCACCCGTGTAGTAGGTTTCTACGAGCAGTACTTC. As protein: CASTRVVGFYEQYF.

Concerning this clonotype: It may be a read error: a sequence one base away is much more abundant. The chain is built from TRBV27 and TRBJ1-1, with D possibly being TRBD1 (5 bases). With 6 bases removed from V and 9 bases from J, the gap between germline ends came to 14 bases. The CDR3 is 12 residues long. The germline V gene encodes CDR1 MNHEY and CDR2 SMNVEV (reference sequence). In DNA form, the CDR3 reads TGTGCCAGCAGACTGACAGATGCAAAAGCTTTCTTT. Its protein product is CASRLTDAKAFF.

This chain links TRBV6-5 with TRBJ1-2; unclear D gene. The CDR3 runs to 13 residues. Germline assignment: CDR1 MNHEY and CDR2 SVGAGI. V shed 6 bases and J shed 6 bases, with 14 bases lying between them. As DNA, the CDR3 is TGTGCCAGCAGACCCACGACGGAAAATGGCTACACCTTC. This translates into CASRPTTENGYTF.

V and J are TRBV5-6 and TRBJ1-5, with 8 bases aligning to TRBD1. Trimming at V came to 6 bases and at J to 7 bases, leaving 9 bases not matched to a gene. CDR3 length: 14 amino acids. From germline, CDR1 is SGHDT and CDR2 YYEEEE. CDR3 amino acids: CASTSGGLGQPQHF. In DNA form, the CDR3 reads TGTGCCAGCACCTCAGGGGGCTTGGGGCAGCCCCAGCATTTT.

V gene TRBV29-1 combines with J gene TRBJ1-1, with 8 bases fitting TRBD1. The CDR3 runs to 17 residues. V shed 4 bases, J shed 4 bases, and the junction held 17 bases outside the gene matches. Germline lookup yields CDR1 SQVTM and CDR2 ANQGSEA. The CDR3 DNA sequence: TGCAGCGTTGCATCGGGACGAGTCAGGGGGCTCGGCACTGAAGCTTTCTTT. Its protein product is CSVASGRVRGLGTEAFF. Full variable domain (missing parts from reference TRBV29-1 and TRBJ1-1): SAVISQKPSRDICQRGTSLTIQCQVDSQVTMMFWYRQQPGQSLTLIATANQGSEATYESGFVIDKFPISRPNLTFSTLTVSNMSPEDSSIYLCSVASGRVRGLGTEAFFGQGTRLTVV.

At least ten counts were recorded for this clonotype. J is TRBJ1-5 and V is TRBV4-1, with D hard to call. V lost 0 bases and J lost 8, with 8 bases in between. CDR1 MGHRA and CDR2 YSYEKL come from the germline V gene. The CDR3 covers 13 residues. CDR3 amino acids: CASSQDTVEPQHF. Here the CDR3 DNA reads TGCGCCAGCAGCCAAGATACCGTGGAGCCCCAGCATTTT.

This clonotype came up a few times. V usage is TRBV19 and J usage is TRBJ2-2; 8 positions match TRBD2. The V gene end was trimmed by 6 bases and the J gene end by 0 bases; junction bases not matched to a gene: 3. CDR1 is LNHDA and CDR2 is SQIVND in the germline V gene (reference sequence). CDR3 length: 15 residues. The CDR3: CASRISGTNTGELFF. CDR3 nucleotides: TGTGCCAGTAGGATTAGCGGGACGAACACCGGGGAGCTGTTTTTT.

This clonotype was seen ten or more times. This sequence joins TRBV12-3 or TRBV12-4 and TRBJ1-2; D unclear. This CDR3 contains 12 residues. The germline V and J ends were trimmed by 2 bases and 4 bases, with 5 bases remaining between them. Here the CDR3 reads CASSLTSYGYTF. The CDR3 coding sequence is TGTGCCAGCAGTTTAACAAGCTATGGCTACACCTTC.